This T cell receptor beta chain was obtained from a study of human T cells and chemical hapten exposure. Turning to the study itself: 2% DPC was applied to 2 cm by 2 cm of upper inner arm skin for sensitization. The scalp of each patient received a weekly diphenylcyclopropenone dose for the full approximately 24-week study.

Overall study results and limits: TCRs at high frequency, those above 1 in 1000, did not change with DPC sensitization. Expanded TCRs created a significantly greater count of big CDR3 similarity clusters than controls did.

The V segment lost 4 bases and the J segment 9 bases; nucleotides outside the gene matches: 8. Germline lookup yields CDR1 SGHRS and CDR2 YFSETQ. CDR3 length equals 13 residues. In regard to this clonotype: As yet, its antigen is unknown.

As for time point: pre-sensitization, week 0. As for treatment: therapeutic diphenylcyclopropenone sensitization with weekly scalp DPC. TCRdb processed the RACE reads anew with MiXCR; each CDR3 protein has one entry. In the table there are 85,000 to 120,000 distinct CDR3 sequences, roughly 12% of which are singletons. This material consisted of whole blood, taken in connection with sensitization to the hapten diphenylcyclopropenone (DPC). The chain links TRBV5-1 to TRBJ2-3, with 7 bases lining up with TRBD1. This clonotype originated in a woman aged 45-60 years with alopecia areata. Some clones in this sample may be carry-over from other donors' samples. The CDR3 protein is CASSTGDSQTQYF. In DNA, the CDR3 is TGCGCCAGCAGCACCGGGGACAGCCAAACGCAGTATTTT.